The 29 T cell receptor beta chains below come from one sample, sequenced in a study of blood T cell repertoires in COVID-19. Using immunoSEQ multiplex PCR, the repertoire was profiled, and TCRdb retains in-frame clones only, with some absent. Of around 130,000 clones listed, 75% to 90% are singletons. The sample consisted of peripheral blood. These receptors were obtained from a man between 60 and 70 years old with active or convalescent COVID-19.

Here the CDR3 reads CASSYSGGARDYGYTF. The DNA of the CDR3 is TGTGCCAGCAGTTACTCTGGCGGCGCGAGGGACTATGGCTACACCTTC. V usage is TRBV6-6 and J usage is TRBJ1-2, with D hard to call. Germline loops: CDR1 MNHNY, CDR2 SVGAGI (reference sequence). There are 16 residues in the CDR3. The germline V and J ends were trimmed by 0 bases and 3 bases, with 14 bases remaining between them.

The chain uses TRBV11-2 and TRBJ2-5, with unresolved D. The CDR3 is 13 residues long. The ends were cut back, 0 bases at V and 4 bases at J, with 6 bases in the middle. Germline V CDR1 and CDR2: SGHAT, FQNNGV. This CDR3 is CASSLDLGETQYF. DNA of the CDR3: TGTGCCAGCAGCTTAGATCTAGGAGAGACCCAGTACTTC.

There are a few counts of this clone. The V call is TRBV25-1, the J call TRBJ1-5, with unresolved D. The CDR3 has 15 residues. Germline CDR1 and CDR2: MGHDK and SYGVNS. V gave up 4 bases and J gave up 3 bases, with 13 bases separating them. CDR3 loop: CASSAGLVNNQPQHF. For the CDR3, the DNA is TGTGCCAGCAGTGCGGGGTTGGTCAACAATCAGCCCCAGCATTTT.

V gene TRBV9 combines with J gene TRBJ1-6; 11 bases align to TRBD1. J gave up 8 bases and V 4 bases, and 5 bases lay outside the gene matches. CDR1 is SGDLS, CDR2 YYNGEE, per germline. This CDR3 spans 15 amino acids. The CDR3 nucleotides read TGTGCCAGCAGCCAGGGACAGGGGGGTCATTCACCCCTCCACTTT. Protein: CASSQGQGGHSPLHF.

J is TRBJ1-4 and V is TRBV28; D unresolved. Germline CDR1 and CDR2: MDHEN and SYDVKM. CDR3 length equals 15 residues. Trimming took off 8 bases at V and 0 bases at J, with 13 bases between the two ends. Written as DNA, the CDR3 is TGTGCCAGCCGGTTCCTCCGTTCAACTAATGAAAAACTGTTTTTT. This sequence encodes CASRFLRSTNEKLFF.

The V call is TRBV7-2, the J call TRBJ2-2; tentative D call: TRBD1 (5 bases). Trimming took 2 bases from V and 2 from J, leaving 9 bases between them. The CDR3 loop spans 15 amino acids. The V gene's germline CDR1 is SGHTA and CDR2 FQGNSA. The CDR3 nucleotides read TGTGCCAGCAGCTTACAGGGTCTTAACACCGGGGAGCTGTTTTTT. Protein product: CASSLQGLNTGELFF.

V usage is TRBV11-2 and J usage is TRBJ2-1; perhaps TRBD2 as D (5 bases). Between the trimmed V and J ends, which lost 2 bases and 10 bases, there was a span of 15 bases. The CDR3 loop spans 14 amino acids. Germline V lookup: CDR1 SGHAT, CDR2 FQNNGV. Here the CDR3 reads CASSLPRPGGEQFF. CDR3 sequence (DNA): TGTGCCAGCAGCTTACCCCGGCCCGGCGGGGAGCAGTTCTTC.

The chain carries TRBV27 and TRBJ1-6, with D perhaps TRBD1 (5 bases). CDR3 length: 14 residues. V lost 6 bases and J lost 9, with 15 bases in between. The germline V gene has CDR1 MNHEY and CDR2 SMNVEV (reference sequence). CDR3 region: CASSPLRDFSPLHF. The CDR3 DNA reads as TGTGCCAGCAGCCCCCTCAGGGATTTTTCACCCCTCCACTTT.

The rearrangement uses TRBV27 and TRBJ2-1; TRBD1 might be the D (5 bases). The CDR3 sequence is 16 residues long. V lost 1 base to trimming and J lost 2 bases, with 12 bases between them. The germline V gene has CDR1 MNHEY and CDR2 SMNVEV (reference sequence). Written as DNA, the CDR3 is TGTGCCAGCAGTTTATACAGGACGGAGACCTACAATGAGCAGTTCTTC. Amino acids: CASSLYRTETYNEQFF.

CDR3 sequence reads: CASSFLGDTEAFF. The CDR3 DNA reads as TGTGCCAGCAGCTTCCTAGGGGACACTGAAGCTTTCTTT. This chain uses TRBV7-3 with TRBJ1-1, with D possibly being TRBD1 (5 bases). This CDR3 region has 13 residues. Trimming took off 3 bases at V and 3 bases at J, with 8 bases between the two ends. Germline V lookup: CDR1 SGHTA, CDR2 FQGTGA.

The chain employs TRBV3-1 (or the pseudogene TRBV3-2) and TRBJ2-7, with D possibly matching TRBD2 (6 bases). There are 15 residues in the CDR3. Germline lookup yields CDR1 LGHDT and CDR2 YNNKEL (reference sequence). Trimming shortened V by 0 bases and J by 4 bases, and 13 bases separated the two germline ends. CDR3 sequence (DNA): TGTGCCAGCAGCCAAGAGCCCGGGACTGGATACGAGCAGTACTTC. This translates into CASSQEPGTGYEQYF.

V usage is TRBV18 and J usage is TRBJ2-7; TRBD2 might be the D (6 bases). The ends were cut back, 3 bases at V and 0 bases at J, with 12 bases in the middle. The CDR3 consists of 15 residues. The germline CDR1 and CDR2 sequences are KGHSH and LQKENI. CDR3 in amino acids: CASSPSAGVSYEQYF. For the CDR3, the DNA is TGTGCCAGCTCACCGTCAGCGGGCGTCTCCTACGAGCAGTACTTC.

This sequence joins TRBV27 and TRBJ2-2; D remains unclear. The germline V gene has CDR1 MNHEY and CDR2 SMNVEV (reference sequence). This CDR3 contains 11 residues. V lost 5 bases, J lost 6 bases, and 4 bases lay in between. CDR3 region: CASSGAGELFF. CDR3 bases: TGTGCCAGCAGTGGAGCCGGGGAGCTGTTTTTT.

The rearrangement links TRBV19 to TRBJ2-3, with 14 bases identical to TRBD2. Germline V gene sequence: CDR1 LNHDA, CDR2 SQIVND (reference sequence). V shed 5 bases and J 1 base; nucleotides not matched to a gene: 11. The length of the CDR3 is 19 residues. This CDR3 is CASSGTSGRRTARTDTQYF. Written as DNA, the CDR3 is TGTGCCAGTAGTGGGACTAGCGGGAGACGGACTGCGCGCACAGATACGCAGTATTTT.

V gene TRBV6-5 combines with J gene TRBJ2-1, with 7 bases fitting TRBD2. There are 16 residues in the CDR3. The germline V gene encodes CDR1 MNHEY and CDR2 SVGAGI. With V trimmed by 4 bases and J by 5 bases, 11 bases remained unmatched. The CDR3 region is CASSFQAGIQNNEQFF. CDR3 DNA sequence: TGTGCCAGCAGTTTCCAAGCGGGGATACAGAACAATGAGCAGTTCTTC.

This clone turned up a few times. The rearrangement uses TRBV28 and TRBJ1-2, with D perhaps matching TRBD1 (5 bases). Looked up from germline, CDR1 is MDHEN and CDR2 is SYDVKM. V was trimmed by 0 bases and J by 6 bases, leaving 8 bases between them. The CDR3 is 13 amino acids. CDR3 coding DNA: TGTGCCAGCAGTTTATGGGGGCAGGATGGCTACACCTTC. This sequence encodes CASSLWGQDGYTF.

This rearrangement joins TRBV11-2 to TRBJ2-7, with TRBD2 identical over 13 bases. V shed 5 bases and J 4 bases; nucleotides not matched to a gene: 2. The CDR3 spans 14 residues. Germline loops: CDR1 SGHAT, CDR2 FQNNGV. The CDR3 nucleotides are TGTGCCAGCAGCCCGGGACTAGCGGGGTACGAGCAGTACTTC. Translation gives CASSPGLAGYEQYF. Together with reference TRBV11-2 and TRBJ2-7, the CDR3 gives the full variable domain: EAGVAQSPRYKIIEKRQSVAFWCNPISGHATLYWYQQILGQGPKLLIQFQNNGVVDDSQLPKDRFSAERLKGVDSTLKIQPAKLEDSAVYLCASSPGLAGYEQYFGPGTRLTVT.

This chain connects TRBV4-2 to TRBJ2-5; TRBD1 matches at 8 bases. CDR1 and CDR2 from the germline V gene are LGHNA and YNFKEQ. The CDR3 loop spans 16 amino acids. Germline trimming cut 4 bases from V and 5 bases from J; bases unmatched to any gene: 12. The chain's CDR3 is CASSRLLTGAEETQYF. In DNA, the CDR3 is TGTGCCAGCAGCCGGTTATTGACAGGGGCTGAGGAGACCCAGTACTTC.

The V gene is TRBV6-5, the J gene TRBJ2-7; 8 positions match TRBD1. The trim removed 9 bases at V and 0 bases at J, leaving 10 bases unmatched. Looked up from germline, CDR1 is MNHEY and CDR2 is SVGAGI. This CDR3 is 15 amino acids long. This chain's CDR3 is CASKMGQAFSYEQYF. DNA for the CDR3: TGTGCCAGTAAAATGGGACAGGCGTTCTCCTACGAGCAGTACTTC.

The chain uses TRBV4-3 and TRBJ2-3, with D perhaps TRBD1 (5 bases). The CDR3 has 14 residues. Trimming stripped 3 bases from V and 3 bases from J, with 10 bases between. Per the germline V gene, CDR1 is LGHNA and CDR2 is YSLEER. The CDR3 nucleotides are TGCGCCAGCAGCCATACAGGTTCGACAGATACGCAGTATTTT. Its translation: CASSHTGSTDTQYF.

V gene TRBV5-1 combines with J gene TRBJ2-5, with 8 bases fitting TRBD1. The J segment lost 2 bases and the V segment lost 5 bases, leaving 8 bases of the junction unmatched. Looked up from germline, CDR1 is SGHRS and CDR2 is YFSETQ. The CDR3 extends over 15 amino acids. CDR3 in DNA: TGCGCCAGCAGTCCGGACAGGGTGGGTCAAGAGACCCAGTACTTC. This codes for CASSPDRVGQETQYF.

The rearrangement uses TRBV7-9 and TRBJ1-3; 9 bases fit TRBD1. V was clipped by 5 bases and J by 4 bases; unmatched bases: 6. Per the germline V gene, CDR1 is SEHNR and CDR2 is FQNEAQ (reference sequence). The CDR3 sequence is 15 residues long. CDR3 nucleotide sequence: TGTGCCAGCAGCCAAGGGACAGGGCGCGGAAACACCATATATTTT. Translating gives CASSQGTGRGNTIYF. Supplemented by reference TRBV7-9 and TRBJ1-3, the full variable domain reads DTGVSQNPRHKITKRGQNVTFRCDPISEHNRLYWYRQTLGQGPEFLTYFQNEAQLEKSRLLSDRFSAERPKGSFSTLEIQRTEQGDSAMYLCASSQGTGRGNTIYFGEGSWLTVV.

The chain employs TRBV19 and TRBJ2-7; tentative D call: TRBD2 (5 bases). Germline-derived CDR1 and CDR2 are LNHDA and SQIVND (reference sequence). The V and J ends lost 5 bases and 4 bases respectively, with 18 bases between them. The CDR3 contains 15 residues. As DNA, the CDR3 is TGTGCCAGTAGTCCTCCGGGAAAGCGCTCTTACGAGCAGTACTTC. Translating gives CASSPPGKRSYEQYF. Full variable domain (outside the CDR3, taken from reference TRBV19 and TRBJ2-7): DGGITQSPKYLFRKEGQNVTLSCEQNLNHDAMYWYRQDPGQGLRLIYYSQIVNDFQKGDIAEGYSVSREKKESFPLTVTSAQKNPTAFYLCASSPPGKRSYEQYFGPGTRLTVT.

The V and J genes are TRBV19 and TRBJ1-2; no reliable D call. The CDR3 loop spans 13 amino acids. Germline CDR1 LNHDA, CDR2 SQIVND (reference sequence). Deletions cut 10 bases from V and 3 bases from J, with 15 bases between. The CDR3 reads CATRSGSYYGYTF. The CDR3 bases are TGTGCCACCCGGTCGGGGTCTTACTATGGCTACACCTTC.

The chain recombines TRBV7-3 with TRBJ2-1; D is unclear. The germline V gene has CDR1 SGHTA and CDR2 FQGTGA. The CDR3 has 16 residues. Deletions cut 5 bases from V and 0 bases from J, with 14 bases between. CDR3 loop: CASSPSARPSYNEQFF. The CDR3 DNA sequence: TGTGCCAGCAGCCCGTCTGCGCGGCCCTCCTACAATGAGCAGTTCTTC.

The chain carries TRBV6-5 and TRBJ2-7; tentatively, D is TRBD1 (5 bases). This CDR3 is built from 13 residues. V lost 4 bases to trimming and J lost 3 bases, with 10 bases between them. The germline V gene has CDR1 MNHEY and CDR2 SVGAGI. CDR3 coding DNA: TGTGCCAGCAGTTCCGACAGAGGCTACGAGCAGTACTTC. Amino acid sequence: CASSSDRGYEQYF.

The rearrangement uses TRBV4-3 and TRBJ2-7; possible D gene TRBD1, 6 bases. Germline lookup yields CDR1 LGHNA and CDR2 YSLEER. Trimming left V 4 bases short and J 5 bases short, with 12 bases between. The length of the CDR3 is 13 residues. CDR3 nucleotides: TGCGCCAGCAGCCTGGAACAGGGTCACGAGCAGTACTTC. It translates to CASSLEQGHEQYF.

The chain uses TRBV28 and TRBJ2-4; the D is unclear. V lost 7 bases and J 8 bases, leaving 21 bases between the germline ends. Germline lookup yields CDR1 MDHEN and CDR2 SYDVKM. This CDR3 is 15 amino acids long. This CDR3 reads CASTLGLPNLDIQYF. The CDR3 nucleotides read TGTGCCAGCACCCTAGGCCTCCCCAATCTTGACATTCAGTACTTC.

This clone came up once. The genes are TRBV4-3 and TRBJ2-7; D is uncertain. Between the trimmed V and J ends, which lost 0 bases and 3 bases, there was a span of 6 bases. The CDR3 totals 13 residues. Germline V gene data show CDR1 as LGHNA and CDR2 as YSLEER. This CDR3 is CASSQDGHYEQYF. CDR3 coding DNA: TGCGCCAGCAGCCAAGATGGCCACTACGAGCAGTACTTC.